This TCR beta chain emerged from a study of post-analysis software for immune sequencing data. Notes on the study in general: Comparison of patients with controls showed 4 to 6 TRBV segments more frequent in patients, TRBV5-6, TRBV5-1 and TRBV20-1 among them.

Worth noting for this clonotype: Its antigen remains unidentified.

Trimming left V 5 bases short and J 0 bases short, with 10 bases between. This CDR3 comprises 15 residues. Germline V gives CDR1 KGHDR, CDR2 SFDVKD. Unique molecular identifiers were built into the TCR beta cDNA libraries. Each CDR3 protein gets one entry after TCRdb re-called the PCR reads with MiXCR. The sample has 650,000 to 900,000 distinct CDR3 sequences, around 45% seen once. The source is a girl aged 5 to 17 with multiple sclerosis. J is TRBJ2-1 and V is TRBV24-1; D unclear. Material: blood. The CDR3 DNA is TGTGCCACCAGTGGTACCACAAGCTCCTACAATGAGCAGTTCTTC. Amino acid sequence: CATSGTTSSYNEQFF.